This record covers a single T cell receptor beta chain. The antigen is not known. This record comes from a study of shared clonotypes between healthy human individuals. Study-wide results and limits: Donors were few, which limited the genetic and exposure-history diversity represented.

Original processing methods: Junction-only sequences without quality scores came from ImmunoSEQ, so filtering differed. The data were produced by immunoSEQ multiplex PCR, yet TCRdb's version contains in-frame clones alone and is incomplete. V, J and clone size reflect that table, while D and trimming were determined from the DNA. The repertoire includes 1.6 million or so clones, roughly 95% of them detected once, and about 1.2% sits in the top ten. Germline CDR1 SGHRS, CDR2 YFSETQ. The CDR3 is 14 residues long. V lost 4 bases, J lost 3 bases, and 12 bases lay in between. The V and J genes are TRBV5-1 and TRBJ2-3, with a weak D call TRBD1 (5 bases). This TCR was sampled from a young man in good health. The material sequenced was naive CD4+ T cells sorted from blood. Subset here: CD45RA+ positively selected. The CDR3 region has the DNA TGCGCCAGCAGCCGTGATCAGGGTACAGATACGCAGTATTTT. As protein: CASSRDQGTDTQYF.